Below are 30 T cell receptor beta chains sequenced from a single sample in a study of blood T cell repertoires in COVID-19. The repertoire was sequenced with immunoSEQ multiplex PCR; TCRdb's copy has only in-frame clones and lacks some. Of about 130,000 clones in the sample, around 81% are singletons; the top ten hold 3.8%. The sequenced material came from peripheral blood. The receptor set was obtained from a woman between 45 and 60 years old with acute or convalescent COVID-19.

The V gene is TRBV19, the J gene TRBJ2-7; 8 bases fit TRBD1. This CDR3 spans 15 amino acids. Germline trimming cut 5 bases from V and 2 bases from J; bases unmatched to any gene: 8. The germline CDR1 and CDR2 sequences are LNHDA and SQIVND (reference sequence). The DNA of the CDR3 is TGTGCCAGTAGTCCGAAGGACAGGGAAACCTACGAGCAGTACTTC. This gives the protein CASSPKDRETYEQYF.

J is TRBJ2-1 and V is TRBV5-6; a possible D gene is TRBD2 (6 bases). Germline V gene data show CDR1 as SGHDT and CDR2 as YYEEEE. This CDR3 has 15 residues. V lost 10 bases and J 0 bases, leaving 17 bases between the germline ends. The CDR3 reads CAGGKFPSSYNEQFF. The CDR3 nucleotides read TGTGCCGGCGGGAAGTTCCCAAGCTCCTACAATGAGCAGTTCTTC.

The sample holds a few counts of this clone. The chain employs TRBV23-1 and TRBJ1-3; D gene uncertain. TRBV23-1 counts as an open reading frame of uncertain function. Trimming took off 0 bases at V and 3 bases at J, with 15 bases between the two ends. The length of the CDR3 is 17 residues. The CDR3 DNA reads as TGCGCCAGCAGTCAATCGCGGTGGACTAGGGATGGAAACACCATATATTTT. It is translated as CASSQSRWTRDGNTIYF.

This clone was seen only once. The genes are TRBV15 and TRBJ1-3; D not certain. Germline V lookup: CDR1 LNHNV, CDR2 YYDKDF (reference sequence). V gave up 5 bases and J gave up 4 bases, with 9 bases separating them. The CDR3 has 13 residues. In DNA, the CDR3 is TGTGCCACCAGCCCCATAGCAGGAAACACCATATATTTT. Translated: CATSPIAGNTIYF.

The rearrangement uses TRBV19 and TRBJ1-3, with TRBD1 identical over 9 bases. The CDR3 totals 15 residues. V trimming: 6 bases; J trimming: 3 bases; junction bases outside the gene matches: 6. Germline values: CDR1 LNHDA, CDR2 SQIVND (reference sequence). CDR3 protein: CASRPQGAYGNTIYF. The CDR3 DNA sequence: TGTGCCAGTAGGCCACAGGGGGCATATGGAAACACCATATATTTT.

V and J are TRBV2 and TRBJ2-1; TRBD2 matches at 9 bases. The trim removed 0 bases at V and 4 bases at J, leaving 4 bases unmatched. This CDR3 has 16 amino acids. Germline CDR1 is SNHLY and CDR2 is FYNNEI. This chain's CDR3 is CASSEASLAGYNEQFF. In DNA form, the CDR3 reads TGTGCCAGCAGTGAAGCATCCCTAGCGGGATACAATGAGCAGTTCTTC.

There are a few counts of this clone. This chain joins TRBV7-2 and TRBJ1-5; 8 positions match TRBD1. CDR1 SGHTA and CDR2 FQGNSA come from the germline V gene. CDR3 size: 16 residues. With 4 bases clipped from V and 6 bases from J, the junction kept 11 bases outside the gene matches. CDR3 loop: CASSSGRQGAGQPQHF. The CDR3 DNA is TGTGCCAGCAGCTCCGGGCGGCAGGGGGCAGGTCAGCCCCAGCATTTT. Complete variable domain (other parts from reference TRBV7-2 and TRBJ1-5): GAGVSQSPSNKVTEKGKDVELRCDPISGHTALYWYRQSLGQGLEFLIYFQGNSAPDKSGLPSDRFSAERTGGSVSTLTIQRTQQEDSAVYLCASSSGRQGAGQPQHFGDGTRLSIL.

This clone appeared a single time. The V gene is TRBV15, the J gene TRBJ2-1; 11 nucleotides match TRBD1. V was pared by 5 bases and J by 5 bases, with 2 bases of the junction left unmatched. Per germline, CDR1 LNHNV and CDR2 YYDKDF (reference sequence). This CDR3 spans 14 amino acids. CDR3 nucleotides: TGTGCCACCAGCCGGGGACAGGGGGACAATGAGCAGTTCTTC. It encodes CATSRGQGDNEQFF.

The chain employs TRBV3-1 (or the pseudogene TRBV3-2) and TRBJ1-3, with TRBD1 as a possible D gene (6 bases). Trimming pared 3 bases from V and 0 bases from J, leaving 6 bases between. Germline V gives CDR1 LGHDT, CDR2 YNNKEL (reference sequence). The CDR3 contains 14 residues. The CDR3 loop is CASSQGHSGNTIYF. Written as DNA, the CDR3 is TGTGCCAGCAGCCAGGGACACTCTGGAAACACCATATATTTT.

The chain recombines TRBV30 with TRBJ2-7; 10 nucleotides agree with TRBD1. The CDR3 has 14 residues. V trimming: 2 bases; J trimming: 1 base; junction bases outside the gene matches: 2. Germline V CDR1 and CDR2: GTSNPN, SVGIG (reference sequence). CDR3 coding DNA: TGTGCCTGGAGTAGGGGACAGGGGTCCTACGAGCAGTACTTC. It translates to CAWSRGQGSYEQYF.

Only one count was recorded for this clone. J is TRBJ1-2 and V is TRBV28, with 10 bases identical to TRBD1. The V gene's germline CDR1 is MDHEN and CDR2 SYDVKM. Germline trimming cut 11 bases from V and 4 bases from J; bases unmatched to any gene: 13. CDR3 length: 15 residues. The CDR3 nucleotides are TGTGCCGCCGAGTCTCCCGGGACAGGGGCCTATGGCTACACCTTC. This sequence encodes CAAESPGTGAYGYTF.

This clone was seen just once. The V and J genes are TRBV6-2 or TRBV6-3 and TRBJ1-2; D is undetermined. CDR1 MNHEY and CDR2 SVGEGT come from the germline V gene. The CDR3 loop spans 12 amino acids. V gave up 4 bases and J gave up 4 bases, with 7 bases separating them. The CDR3 DNA sequence: TGTGCCAGCAGTTTTTCCAGCTATGGCTACACCTTC. Protein: CASSFSSYGYTF.

This chain uses TRBV18 with TRBJ2-7; 9 bases are shared with TRBD1. CDR1 is KGHSH, CDR2 LQKENI, per germline. This CDR3 is built from 17 residues. V dropped 1 base and J dropped 1; count of bases not matched to a gene: 8. This CDR3 is CASSPQGQGRVSYEQYF. The CDR3, as DNA: TGTGCCAGCTCACCACAGGGACAGGGAAGGGTTTCCTACGAGCAGTACTTC.

In DNA form, the CDR3 reads TGTGCCAGTAGTAAATCGCGTACCATCTCTGGAAACACCATATATTTT. Translating it yields CASSKSRTISGNTIYF. This chain uses TRBV19 with TRBJ1-3; D uncertain. The CDR3 sequence is 16 residues long. Trimming stripped 4 bases from V and 0 bases from J, with 13 bases between. Germline loops: CDR1 LNHDA, CDR2 SQIVND (reference sequence).

The chain joins TRBV2 to TRBJ2-1; no clear D gene. CDR3 length equals 14 residues. Trimming took 7 bases from V and 0 from J, leaving 10 bases between them. In germline, CDR1 is SNHLY, CDR2 FYNNEI. DNA of the CDR3: TGTGCCAGCAAAAAGACAAGCTCCTACAATGAGCAGTTCTTC. It specifies CASKKTSSYNEQFF.

The CDR3 coding sequence is TGTGCCAGCAGCTTAGAGAGACAGGGGTCCTACGAGCAGTACTTC. It codes for CASSLERQGSYEQYF. The rearrangement joins TRBV7-2 to TRBJ2-7; 8 bases align to TRBD1. Trimming cost V 1 base and J 1 base; bases outside gene matches: 3. This CDR3 spans 15 amino acids. CDR1 is SGHTA and CDR2 is FQGNSA in the germline V gene.

J is TRBJ2-3 and V is TRBV7-6; D remains ambiguous. Trimming shortened V by 1 base and J by 2 bases, and 10 bases separated the two germline ends. The CDR3 length is 15 residues. Germline assignment: CDR1 SGHVS and CDR2 FNYEAQ. CDR3 in amino acids: CASSLVAPPTDTQYF. The CDR3 nucleotides read TGTGCCAGCAGCTTAGTGGCCCCCCCCACAGATACGCAGTATTTT. Using reference TRBV7-6 and TRBJ2-3 for the parts outside the CDR3, the full variable domain is GAGVSQSPRYKVTKRGQDVALRCDPISGHVSLYWYRQALGQGPEFLTYFNYEAQQDKSGLPNDRFSAERPEGSISTLTIQRTEQRDSAMYRCASSLVAPPTDTQYFGPGTRLTVL.

The chain is built from TRBV2 and TRBJ2-1; tentatively, D is TRBD2 (7 bases). This CDR3 region has 12 residues. The ends were cut back, 1 base at V and 13 bases at J, with 11 bases in the middle. Germline V gene sequence: CDR1 SNHLY, CDR2 FYNNEI. This chain's CDR3 is CASSEVRGGQFF. The CDR3 coding sequence is TGTGCCAGCAGTGAAGTAAGGGGGGGACAGTTCTTC.

V is TRBV29-1 and J is TRBJ2-3, with 7 bases matching TRBD2. The V and J ends lost 4 bases and 1 base, in that order; junction bases with no gene match: 2. CDR1 SQVTM and CDR2 ANQGSEA come from the germline V gene. This CDR3 spans 13 amino acids. In DNA, the CDR3 is TGCAGCGTTGTAGCGGGTGGCACAGATACGCAGTATTTT. Protein product: CSVVAGGTDTQYF.

CDR3 sequence (DNA): TGTGCCAGCTCACCACGGGGCGGCGGGACTAGCACAGATACGCAGTATTTT. Its protein product is CASSPRGGGTSTDTQYF. The rearrangement uses TRBV18 and TRBJ2-3; D may be TRBD2 (6 bases). This CDR3 comprises 17 residues. Germline V gene data show CDR1 as KGHSH and CDR2 as LQKENI. The V and J ends lost 1 base and 0 bases respectively, with 14 bases between them.

The rearrangement joins TRBV5-4 to TRBJ2-1; 7 nucleotides align to TRBD2. CDR3 size: 16 residues. V trimming: 2 bases; J trimming: 0 bases; junction bases outside the gene matches: 5. Per germline, CDR1 SGHNT and CDR2 YYREEE (reference sequence). The CDR3 loop is CASSLSSGVSYNEQFF. The CDR3 coding sequence is TGTGCCAGCAGCTTAAGCAGCGGGGTCTCCTACAATGAGCAGTTCTTC.

This clone was seen just once. The chain couples TRBV7-3 to TRBJ2-3, with 7 bases aligning to TRBD2. This CDR3 is 17 amino acids long. Trimming took 0 bases from V and 0 from J; bases not matched to a gene: 6. Germline loops: CDR1 SGHTA, CDR2 FQGTGA. The CDR3 DNA reads TGTGCCAGCAGCTTAACGAACGGCGGGGGTAGCACAGATACGCAGTATTTT. Its protein is CASSLTNGGGSTDTQYF.

The chain carries TRBV2 and TRBJ1-1; tentatively, D is TRBD1 (5 bases). The CDR3 covers 13 residues. The V gene lost 8 bases and the J gene lost 8 bases, with 18 bases spanning the gap. CDR1 is SNHLY and CDR2 is FYNNEI in the germline V gene. CDR3 nucleotides: TGTGCCAGCCAGAAAGAGCCTACAGGAGAAGCTTTCTTT. This gives the protein CASQKEPTGEAFF.

This chain links TRBV27 with TRBJ1-6; D unclear. Germline values: CDR1 MNHEY, CDR2 SMNVEV (reference sequence). This CDR3 is 15 amino acids long. With 5 bases removed from V and 9 bases from J, the gap between germline ends came to 17 bases. The CDR3, as DNA: TGTGCCAGCAGTGCCCCCGGGGTTGTGGGTTCACCCCTCCACTTT. This sequence encodes CASSAPGVVGSPLHF.

The V and J genes are TRBV5-8 and TRBJ2-7; D is perhaps TRBD2 (6 bases). This CDR3 contains 15 residues. Trimming left V 4 bases short and J 3 bases short, with 17 bases between. Looked up from germline, CDR1 is SGHTS and CDR2 is YDEGEE. In nucleotides, the CDR3 is TGTGCCAGCAGCCTGGGGCTCGCCGGGGGCTACGAGCAGTACTTC. This sequence encodes CASSLGLAGGYEQYF.

About this clone: Because the CDR3's place on the DNA is in doubt, the DNA is left out and the CDR3 is given as listed by TCRdb. V and J are TRBV7-2 and TRBJ1-2; no DNA check was done on the table's D call, TRBD1. The CDR3 length equals 16 residues, ends included. Germline V lookup: CDR1 SGHTA, CDR2 FQGNSA. The CDR3 reads CASSFGPGQGVLGYTF.

In this sample, this clone turned up once. This chain connects TRBV7-9 to TRBJ1-1; D is ambiguous. The CDR3 is 14 amino acids. Per the germline V gene, CDR1 is SEHNR and CDR2 is FQNEAQ (reference sequence). V lost 1 base and J lost 5, with 11 bases in between. CDR3 in amino acids: CASSLVYLTTEAFF. Here the CDR3 DNA reads TGTGCCAGCAGCTTAGTTTATTTAACAACTGAAGCTTTCTTT.

This clone was counted once. V usage is TRBV6-5 and J usage is TRBJ2-7; 9 bases are shared with TRBD1. This CDR3 comprises 14 residues. After removal of 3 bases from V and 5 bases from J, the junction contained 5 bases not matched to a gene. CDR1 and CDR2 (germline): MNHEY, SVGAGI. Here the CDR3 DNA reads TGTGCCAGCAGTTATACGACAGGGGGGAACGAGCAGTACTTC. It codes for CASSYTTGGNEQYF.

The chain joins TRBV18 to TRBJ2-1; 10 bases map to TRBD2. Trimming removed 3 bases from V and 4 bases from J; junction bases left unmatched: 6. This CDR3 comprises 16 residues. Looked up from germline, CDR1 is KGHSH and CDR2 is LQKENI. For the CDR3, the DNA is TGTGCCAGCTCACCCGTCCGGACTAGCGGTTACAATGAGCAGTTCTTC. This translates into CASSPVRTSGYNEQFF.

The chain links TRBV2 to TRBJ1-1; the D is unclear. This CDR3 comprises 14 residues. The V gene's germline CDR1 is SNHLY and CDR2 FYNNEI. The V and J ends lost 2 bases and 4 bases respectively, with 11 bases between them. The CDR3 nucleotides are TGTGCCAGCAGTGAAAATGGGTGGAGCACTGAAGCTTTCTTT. Translating gives CASSENGWSTEAFF.